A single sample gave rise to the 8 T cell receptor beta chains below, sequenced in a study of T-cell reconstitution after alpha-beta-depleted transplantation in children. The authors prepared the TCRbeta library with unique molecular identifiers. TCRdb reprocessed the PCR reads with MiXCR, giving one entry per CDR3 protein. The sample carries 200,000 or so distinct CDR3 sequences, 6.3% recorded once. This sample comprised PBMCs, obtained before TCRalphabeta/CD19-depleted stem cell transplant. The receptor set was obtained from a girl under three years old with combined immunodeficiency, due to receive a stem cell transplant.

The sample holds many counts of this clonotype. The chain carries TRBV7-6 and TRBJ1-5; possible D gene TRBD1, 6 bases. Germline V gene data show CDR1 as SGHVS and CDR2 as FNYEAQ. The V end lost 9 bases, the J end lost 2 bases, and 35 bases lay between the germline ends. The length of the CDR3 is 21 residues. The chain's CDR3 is CARAYWRPDSPESGGNQPQHF. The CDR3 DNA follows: TGTGCCAGAGCTTACTGGCGCCCGGACAGTCCAGAATCAGGGGGCAATCAGCCCCAGCATTTT. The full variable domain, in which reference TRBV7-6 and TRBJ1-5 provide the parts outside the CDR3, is GAGVSQSPRYKVTKRGQDVALRCDPISGHVSLYWYRQALGQGPEFLTYFNYEAQQDKSGLPNDRFSAERPEGSISTLTIQRTEQRDSAMYRCARAYWRPDSPESGGNQPQHFGDGTRLSIL.

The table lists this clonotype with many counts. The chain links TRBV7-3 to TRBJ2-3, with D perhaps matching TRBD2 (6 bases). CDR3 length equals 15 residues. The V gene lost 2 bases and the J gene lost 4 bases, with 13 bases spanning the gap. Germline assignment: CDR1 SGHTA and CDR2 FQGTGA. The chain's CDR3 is CASSLFVGGADTQYF. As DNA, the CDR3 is TGTGCCAGCAGCTTATTCGTGGGGGGTGCAGATACGCAGTATTTT.

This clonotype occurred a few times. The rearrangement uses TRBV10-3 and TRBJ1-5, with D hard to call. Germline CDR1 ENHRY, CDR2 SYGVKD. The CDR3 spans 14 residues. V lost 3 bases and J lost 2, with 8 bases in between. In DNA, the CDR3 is TGTGCCATCAGTGACGCCCTGGGCAATCAGCCCCAGCATTTT. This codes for CAISDALGNQPQHF.

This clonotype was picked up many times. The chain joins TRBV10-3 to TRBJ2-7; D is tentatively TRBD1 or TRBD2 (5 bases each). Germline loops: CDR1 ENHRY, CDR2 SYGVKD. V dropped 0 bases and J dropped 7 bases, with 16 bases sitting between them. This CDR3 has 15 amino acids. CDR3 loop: CAISESQVVGGEQYF. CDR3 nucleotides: TGTGCCATCAGTGAGTCACAGGTGGTCGGAGGAGAGCAGTACTTC.

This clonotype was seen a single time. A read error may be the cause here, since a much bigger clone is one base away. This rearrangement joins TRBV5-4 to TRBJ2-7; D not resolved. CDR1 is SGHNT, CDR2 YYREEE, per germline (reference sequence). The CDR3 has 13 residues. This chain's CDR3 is CASGFGVSYEQYF. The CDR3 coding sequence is TGTGCCAGCGGCTTTGGGGTCTCCTACGAGCAGTACTTC.

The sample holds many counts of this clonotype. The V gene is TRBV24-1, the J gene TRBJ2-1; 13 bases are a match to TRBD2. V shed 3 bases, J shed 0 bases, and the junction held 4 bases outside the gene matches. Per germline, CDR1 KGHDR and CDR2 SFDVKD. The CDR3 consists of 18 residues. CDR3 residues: CATSDPTSGGGSYNEQFF. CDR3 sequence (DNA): TGTGCCACCAGTGATCCTACTAGCGGGGGGGGCTCCTACAATGAGCAGTTCTTC.

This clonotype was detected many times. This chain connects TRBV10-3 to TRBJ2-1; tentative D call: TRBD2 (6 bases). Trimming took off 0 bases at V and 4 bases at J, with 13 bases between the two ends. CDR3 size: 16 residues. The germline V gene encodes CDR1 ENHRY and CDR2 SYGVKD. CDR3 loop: CAISESRWGRYNEQFF. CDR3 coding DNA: TGTGCCATCAGTGAGTCGCGCTGGGGGAGGTACAATGAGCAGTTCTTC.

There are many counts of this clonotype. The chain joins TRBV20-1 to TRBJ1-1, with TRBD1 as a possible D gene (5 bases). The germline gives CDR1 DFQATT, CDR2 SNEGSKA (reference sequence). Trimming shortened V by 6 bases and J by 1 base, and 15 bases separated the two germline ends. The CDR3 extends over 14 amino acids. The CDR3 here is CSALQWGKNTEAFF. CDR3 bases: TGCAGTGCCCTCCAATGGGGCAAGAACACTGAAGCTTTCTTT.